Detailed here is one T cell receptor beta chain. CDR3 length equals 12 residues. Germline V gene sequence: CDR1 WSHSY, CDR2 SAAADI. Trimming took off 8 bases at V and 0 bases at J, with 8 bases between the two ends. Assay used: immunoSEQ multiplex PCR; TCRdb lists only in-frame clones, some missing. The data show 250,000 to 400,000 clones, with 88% seen just once and around 0.96% held by the top ten. The source of the sample is a study of cytomegalovirus exposure and HLA in healthy donors. What was sequenced was PBMCs. This TCR was sampled from a man aged 25 to 45 in good health and CMV-seronegative. The V and J genes are TRBV10-2 and TRBJ2-7, with no clear D. CDR3 region: CASSGSSYEQYF. The CDR3 DNA follows: TGCGCCAGCTCCGGTAGCTCCTACGAGCAGTACTTC.